The present entry profiles one TCR beta chain with its context. Its antigen is not known. With 9 bases clipped from V and 6 bases from J, the junction kept 6 bases outside the gene matches. The CDR3 is 13 residues long. Germline V CDR1 and CDR2: MNHEY, SVGAGI. This sample is drawn from a study of vaccination effects on CD4 cells after COVID-19. Study as a whole: Two doses of BNT162b2 or mRNA-1273 vaccine were administered to participants.

Profiling relied on immunoSEQ multiplex PCR, and the TCRdb table lists in-frame clones only, not all of them. The data show tens of thousands of clones, under 85% seen once. Pools of viral peptides were used by the ViraFEST assay to expand antigen-specific CD4+ T cells ahead of sequencing. The culture ran for approximately 10 days before CD4+ T cells were isolated. The healthy vaccine recipients, who had no prior SARS-CoV-2 infection, showed negative nucleocapsid antibodies. Days 3 and 7 were when half the medium was replaced with IL-2 medium. The TCR was taken from a human donor who received a COVID-19 vaccine. V is TRBV6-5 and J is TRBJ2-1; 9 bases are shared with TRBD1. The sample consisted of CD4+ T cells from PBMCs cultured with HCoV-NL63 spike peptides, taken before COVID-19 vaccination. The CDR3 sequence is CASAGTGINEQFF. CDR3 nucleotide sequence: TGTGCCAGTGCCGGGACAGGGATCAATGAGCAGTTCTTC.